This T cell receptor (beta chain) comes out of a study of T cell changes during pregnancy in multiple sclerosis. The CDR3 contains 15 residues. In germline, CDR1 is SGHNT, CDR2 YYREEE (reference sequence). Trimming removed 3 bases from V and 3 bases from J, with 13 bases in between. Some clones are missing from TCRdb's copy, which holds only in-frame ones; the method was immunoSEQ multiplex PCR. The data show around 49,000 clones, 95% seen once. The starting material was CD8+ T cells from peripheral blood mononuclear cells, obtained in the first trimester of pregnancy. The TCR comes from a female donor with multiple sclerosis, enrolled in a pregnancy study. J is TRBJ2-1 and V is TRBV5-4, with D possibly being TRBD1 (5 bases). The DNA of the CDR3 is TGTGCCAGCAGCTCATCCTACGGACACTACAATGAGCAGTTCTTC. Amino acids: CASSSSYGHYNEQFF.